The present TCR beta chain was sequenced within a study of sequential checkpoint blockade in melanoma. Study context: Arm A got nivolumab then ipilimumab; arm B the reverse, 1:1.

Using immunoSEQ multiplex PCR, the repertoire was profiled, and TCRdb retains in-frame clones only, with some absent. Found here are approximately 23,000 clones, around 80% of them singletons; the top ten hold around 25%. The V gene's germline CDR1 is SGHVS and CDR2 FNYEAQ. This CDR3 is built from 16 residues. The V segment lost 5 bases and the J segment 5 bases; nucleotides outside the gene matches: 12. Treatment meaning: randomized to nivolumab then ipilimumab (arm A) or the reverse (arm B). Patients had received no earlier DNA-damaging chemotherapy. Sorted cells were live CD3+CD8+, lacking CD19 and CD56, from PBMCs. This clone was counted once.

The sample here was CD8+ T cells sorted from blood (inferred from file names), taken from a patient given nivolumab and ipilimumab in sequence. The source of this sequence is a human donor with melanoma. J is TRBJ2-5 and V is TRBV7-6, with TRBD1 matching 9 bases. The chain's CDR3 is CASSPTGGTLWETQYF. The DNA for the CDR3 is TGTGCCAGCAGCCCCACAGGGGGCACCCTCTGGGAGACCCAGTACTTC.